Below, 7 T cell receptor beta chains from the same sample are listed, as sequenced in a study of beta chain features in type 1 diabetes. Expressed TCRB transcripts were sequenced because the entire RNA isolate underwent reverse transcription. Profiling relied on immunoSEQ multiplex PCR, and the TCRdb table lists in-frame clones only, not all of them. The table lists around 250,000 clones, over 65% of them singletons. The source material was naive CD4+ T cells from blood. Source of these receptors: a man aged 25-45 years in good health.

A few counts support this clone. The rearrangement links TRBV29-1 to TRBJ2-7; 12 nucleotides agree with TRBD2. The CDR3 has 13 residues. Trimming cost V 7 bases and J 5 bases; bases outside gene matches: 6. Germline values: CDR1 SQVTM, CDR2 ANQGSEA. Here the CDR3 DNA reads TGCAGCGCCCTGACTAGCGGGAGAAACGAGCAGTACTTC. Protein product: CSALTSGRNEQYF.

CDR3: CASSNPYSGANVLTF. CDR3 DNA sequence: TGTGCCAGCAGTAACCCCTACTCTGGGGCCAACGTCCTGACTTTC. The V and J genes are TRBV6-5 and TRBJ2-6; D is ambiguous. The CDR3 loop spans 15 amino acids. The V end was cut by 5 bases, the J end by 0 bases, with 8 bases between. The V gene's germline CDR1 is MNHEY and CDR2 SVGAGI.

The rearrangement uses TRBV29-1 and TRBJ2-3; D call uncertain. There are 13 residues in the CDR3. Trimming removed 2 bases at V and 8 bases at J, with 14 bases between. In germline, CDR1 is SQVTM, CDR2 ANQGSEA. The CDR3 nucleotides are TGCAGCGTTGAAACTGGATTGAAGGCTACGCAGTATTTT. Amino acid sequence: CSVETGLKATQYF.

This chain uses TRBV4-3 with TRBJ2-5, with 10 bases aligning to TRBD1. The germline V gene has CDR1 LGHNA and CDR2 YSLEER. The CDR3 consists of 15 residues. V gave up 4 bases and J gave up 5 bases; unmatched junction bases: 7. The CDR3 here is CASSLWTGGRETQYF. The DNA of the CDR3 is TGCGCCAGCAGCCTCTGGACAGGGGGTAGGGAGACCCAGTACTTC.

CDR3 loop: CASSVEAGFAGNTIYF. The CDR3 region has the DNA TGTGCCAGCAGCGTAGAGGCGGGATTTGCTGGAAACACCATATATTTT. The V gene is TRBV9, the J gene TRBJ1-3; D gene unclear. The CDR3 contains 16 residues. Looked up from germline, CDR1 is SGDLS and CDR2 is YYNGEE. Trimming took 0 bases from V and 2 from J, leaving 12 bases between them.

V gene TRBV7-9 combines with J gene TRBJ2-1, with TRBD2 as a possible D gene (5 bases). CDR1 is SEHNR and CDR2 is FQNEAQ in the germline V gene (reference sequence). This CDR3 is built from 14 residues. Trimming stripped 5 bases from V and 0 bases from J, with 8 bases between. The CDR3 nucleotides read TGTGCCAGCAGCCACCGGGACTCCTACAATGAGCAGTTCTTC. The encoded protein is CASSHRDSYNEQFF.

A remark on this clone: One junction end disagrees with the germline gene, perhaps due to a read error. The V gene is TRBV6-1, the J gene TRBJ2-1; D is unclear. The germline V gene has CDR1 MNHNS and CDR2 SASEGT. The CDR3 spans 11 residues. The CDR3 sequence is CASERYYEQFF. The CDR3 DNA sequence: TGTGCCAGCGAGCGCTACTATGAGCAGTTCTTC.